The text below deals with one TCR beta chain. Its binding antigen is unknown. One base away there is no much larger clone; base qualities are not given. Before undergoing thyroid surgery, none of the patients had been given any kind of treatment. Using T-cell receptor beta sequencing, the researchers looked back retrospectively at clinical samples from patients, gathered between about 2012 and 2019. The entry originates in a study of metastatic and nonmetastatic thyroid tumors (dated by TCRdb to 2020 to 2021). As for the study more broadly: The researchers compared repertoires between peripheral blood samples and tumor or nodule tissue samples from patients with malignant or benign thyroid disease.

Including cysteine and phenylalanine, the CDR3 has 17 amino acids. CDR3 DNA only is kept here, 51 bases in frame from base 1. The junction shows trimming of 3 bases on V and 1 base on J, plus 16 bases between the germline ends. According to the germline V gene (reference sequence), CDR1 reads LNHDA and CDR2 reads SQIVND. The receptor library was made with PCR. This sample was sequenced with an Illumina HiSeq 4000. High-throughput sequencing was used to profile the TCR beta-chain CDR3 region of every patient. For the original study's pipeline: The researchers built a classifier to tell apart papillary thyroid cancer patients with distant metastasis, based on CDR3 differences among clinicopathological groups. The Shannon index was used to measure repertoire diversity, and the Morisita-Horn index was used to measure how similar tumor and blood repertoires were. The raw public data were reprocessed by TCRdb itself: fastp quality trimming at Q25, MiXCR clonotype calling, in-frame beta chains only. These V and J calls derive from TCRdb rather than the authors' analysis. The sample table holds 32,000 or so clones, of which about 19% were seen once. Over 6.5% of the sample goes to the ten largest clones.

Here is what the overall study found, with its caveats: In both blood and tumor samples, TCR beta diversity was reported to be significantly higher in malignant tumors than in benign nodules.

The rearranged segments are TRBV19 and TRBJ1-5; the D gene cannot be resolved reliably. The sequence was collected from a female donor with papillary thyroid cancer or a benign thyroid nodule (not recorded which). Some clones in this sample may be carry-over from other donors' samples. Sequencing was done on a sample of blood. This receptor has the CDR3 CASSIRPVRQSNQPQHF. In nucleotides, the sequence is TGTGCCAGTAGTATCAGACCCGTTCGGCAGAGCAATCAGCCCCAGCATTTT. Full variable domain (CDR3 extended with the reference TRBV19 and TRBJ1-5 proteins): DGGITQSPKYLFRKEGQNVTLSCEQNLNHDAMYWYRQDPGQGLRLIYYSQIVNDFQKGDIAEGYSVSREKKESFPLTVTSAQKNPTAFYLCASSIRPVRQSNQPQHFGDGTRLSIL.